The clone carrying this T cell receptor beta chain was seen only once. Its antigen remains unidentified. Libraries were prepared by immunoSEQ multiplex PCR; TCRdb keeps only in-frame clonotypes and omits some of them. The table records some 51,000 clones, over 75% of them present only once. Time point of the sample: week 5, during vaccination. What each vaccine dose contained was 300 ug of mutant IDH1 20-mer peptide, accompanied by topical imiquimod. This sample was included in a study of a mutant IDH1 vaccine in newly diagnosed glioma. CDR3 length equals 15 residues. V gave up 2 bases and J gave up 8 bases; unmatched junction bases: 8. Germline values: CDR1 SQVTM, CDR2 ANQGSEA.

Sequenced here: PBMCs, sampled from a glioma patient whose treatment included an IDH1 peptide vaccine. The source of this sequence is a man between 45 and 60 years old with glioma. The chain combines TRBV29-1 with TRBJ1-4, with 10 bases aligning to TRBD1. This CDR3 reads CSVETLTGGGEKLFF. In DNA, the CDR3 is TGCAGCGTTGAAACCTTGACAGGGGGCGGCGAAAAACTGTTTTTT.